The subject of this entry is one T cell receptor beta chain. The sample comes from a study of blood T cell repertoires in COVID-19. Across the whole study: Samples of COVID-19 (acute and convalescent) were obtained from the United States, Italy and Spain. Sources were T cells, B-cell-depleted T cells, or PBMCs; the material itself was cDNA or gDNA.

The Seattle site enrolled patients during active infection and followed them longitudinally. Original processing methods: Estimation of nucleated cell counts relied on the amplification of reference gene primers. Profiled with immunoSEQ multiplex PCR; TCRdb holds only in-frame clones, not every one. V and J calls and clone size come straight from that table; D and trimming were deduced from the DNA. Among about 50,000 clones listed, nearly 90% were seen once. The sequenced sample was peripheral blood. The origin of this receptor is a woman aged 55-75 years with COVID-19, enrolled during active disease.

The CDR3 DNA reads as TGTGCCAGCAGCTGGGCCGGGAAGAACACTGAAGCTTTCTTT. Translation: CASSWAGKNTEAFF. The chain links TRBV6-5 to TRBJ1-1; D not certain. In germline, CDR1 is MNHEY, CDR2 SVGAGI. V gave up 6 bases and J gave up 1 base, with 12 bases separating them. This CDR3 region has 14 residues.